The source of this TCR beta chain is a study of early T cells in non-severe SARS-CoV-2 infection. As regards this clonotype: The antigen is undetermined.

Overall study findings and caveats: VDJdb matching skewed toward anti-spike CD8 responses, missing private and CD4 specificities.

cDNA molecules, individually, were tagged with unique molecular identifiers. TCRdb independently ran MiXCR on the 5' RACE reads; one entry per CDR3 protein. There are about 94,000 distinct CDR3 sequences in the sample; approximately 13% occur only once, and about 2% lies in the top ten. The CDR3 loop spans 12 amino acids. Germline values: CDR1 DFQATT, CDR2 SNEGSKA (reference sequence). The germline V and J ends were trimmed by 1 base and 5 bases, with 7 bases remaining between them. This sequence originates from an adult who was a healthcare worker with PCR-confirmed SARS-CoV-2 infection or an uninfected control (not recorded which). The chain recombines TRBV20-1 with TRBJ2-3; D not certain. The sequencing sample was made of whole blood. CDR3 nucleotides: TGCAGTGCTAGAGGATATGTAGATACGCAGTATTTT. Translating gives CSARGYVDTQYF.